A selection of T cell receptor beta chains follows, all from one sample in a study of beta chain features in type 1 diabetes. TCRdb keeps only in-frame clones here, not all; method: immunoSEQ multiplex PCR. This sample has roughly 260,000 clones, with roughly 22% found just once. The material sequenced was naive CD4+ T cells from blood. These receptor sequences come from a woman in her 40s with type 1 diabetes. CDR3s include the opening cysteine and the closing phenylalanine or tryptophan. The order of the fields is V gene, J gene, CDR3 protein.

>TRBV27|TRBJ1-1
CASSPGGTEAFF
>TRBV27|TRBJ1-2
CASSSADRNRGYTF
>TRBV13|TRBJ1-6
CASTRGGLAGNSPLHF
>TRBV6-5|TRBJ2-1
CASSSGQGTNEQFF
>TRBV4-3|TRBJ1-1
CASSHPTGGNTEAFF
>TRBV5-1|TRBJ2-7
CASSRPERDTSYEQYF
>TRBV4-3|TRBJ2-1
CASSQDRGGTDNEQFF
>TRBV4-3|TRBJ1-4
CASSQDHSTTNEKLFF
>TRBV30|TRBJ2-3
CAWATGLSTDTQYF
>TRBV7-9|TRBJ1-2
CASSPTAFYGYTF
>TRBV7-2|TRBJ2-3
CASSLRGAEGDTQYF
>TRBV7-2|TRBJ1-2
CASSLEQGRANYGYTF
>TRBV4-1|TRBJ1-1
CASSPPRETEAFF
>TRBV10-3|TRBJ1-2
CAISVSGSGGLLGYTF
>TRBV10-3|TRBJ2-1
CAISEFGTEYNEQFF